This T cell receptor beta chain was obtained from a study of T-cell reconstitution after alpha-beta-depleted transplantation in children. A TCRbeta library incorporating unique molecular identifiers was prepared. In TCRdb, the PCR reads were re-called with MiXCR into one record per CDR3 protein. This sample yields around 180,000 distinct CDR3 sequences, of which 11% are seen a single time; over 10% belongs to the top ten. The ends were cut back, 4 bases at V and 10 bases at J, with 8 bases in the middle. CDR3 size: 11 residues. CDR1 is MNHEY and CDR2 is SVGAGI in the germline V gene. This clonotype has ten or more counts. Its cognate antigen is unknown. Notes on the study in general: Surviving recipient cells, namely T cells and thymic progenitors, were the source of high day-60 TCRbeta diversity in some patients.

Sequencing used PBMCs, obtained before TCRalphabeta/CD19-depleted stem cell transplant. The source of this sequence is a boy between 2 and 10 years old with acute myeloid leukemia, due to receive a stem cell transplant. This rearrangement joins TRBV6-5 to TRBJ2-1; D call uncertain. The CDR3 nucleotides read TGTGCCAGCAGTTCTCAGGAAGAGCAGTTCTTC. Its translation: CASSSQEEQFF.